What follows are 21 T cell receptor beta chains derived from one specimen sequenced in a study of identical twins. TCRdb reanalysed the 5' RACE reads using MiXCR and keeps one entry per CDR3 protein. The table shows hundreds of thousands of distinct CDR3 sequences, with 24% occurring only once. The sample was also reused in another study, on T cells expressing NK-cell markers.

Sequencing used CD4+ T cells sorted from blood. The receptor source for this set is a woman under 30 in good health.

The V call is TRBV29-1, the J call TRBJ2-7; the D gene is possibly TRBD1 (6 bases). Germline assignment: CDR1 SQVTM and CDR2 ANQGSEA. Trimming removed 6 bases at V and 5 bases at J, with 14 bases between. CDR3 length: 12 amino acids. CDR3 residues: CSVNQGSHEQYF. DNA for the CDR3: TGCAGCGTGAATCAGGGGTCCCACGAGCAGTACTTC.

In this sample, this clonotype turned up a few times. This chain links TRBV6-6 with TRBJ2-4; no firm D call. CDR3 length: 12 amino acids. Trimming left V 4 bases short and J 3 bases short, with 4 bases between. CDR1 and CDR2 from the germline V gene are MNHNY and SVGAGI (reference sequence). The CDR3 DNA sequence: TGTGCCAGCAGTTTGGGCAAAAACATTCAGTACTTC. Its translation is CASSLGKNIQYF.

This clonotype was found a few times. The chain has TRBV6-1 and TRBJ2-7; D gene uncertain. The CDR3 is 13 residues long. The V end was cut by 7 bases, the J end by 2 bases, with 12 bases between. Germline-derived CDR1 and CDR2 are MNHNS and SASEGT. This chain's CDR3 is CASNLSQAYEQYF. The CDR3 nucleotides read TGTGCCAGCAACCTCTCGCAGGCCTACGAGCAGTACTTC.

This rearrangement joins TRBV9 to TRBJ2-7; D not resolved. The germline V gene encodes CDR1 SGDLS and CDR2 YYNGEE. The length of the CDR3 is 14 residues. V was clipped by 3 bases and J by 2 bases, with 12 bases between them. CDR3 in amino acids: CASSATGLAYEQYF. Here the CDR3 DNA reads TGTGCCAGCAGCGCGACTGGTCTCGCCTACGAGCAGTACTTC.

The chain is built from TRBV20-1 and TRBJ2-5; a possible D gene is TRBD2 (6 bases). V was clipped by 5 bases and J by 5 bases, with 15 bases between them. The germline gives CDR1 DFQATT, CDR2 SNEGSKA (reference sequence). The length of the CDR3 is 13 residues. The CDR3 here is CSAHTTSAETQYF. CDR3 DNA sequence: TGCAGTGCTCACACGACTAGTGCGGAGACCCAGTACTTC.

This clonotype was seen more than once but under ten times. CDR3 in DNA: TGTGCCAGCAGGCCCCCTCTCGGTAGCAGCGAGACCCAGTACTTC. This sequence encodes CASRPPLGSSETQYF. This rearrangement joins TRBV5-6 to TRBJ2-5; no reliable D call. V gave up 5 bases and J gave up 5 bases, with 19 bases separating them. The germline V gene has CDR1 SGHDT and CDR2 YYEEEE. This CDR3 comprises 15 residues.

This clonotype has only a few counts. CDR3 sequence: CASSTRDRGNSPLHF. CDR3 in DNA: TGTGCCAGCAGCACCCGAGACAGGGGGAATTCACCCCTCCACTTT. The gene calls are TRBV9 and TRBJ1-6; the match to TRBD1 covers 9 bases. This CDR3 contains 15 residues. The germline gives CDR1 SGDLS, CDR2 YYNGEE. After removal of 4 bases from V and 7 bases from J, the junction contained 6 bases not matched to a gene.

This clonotype turned up a few times. The CDR3 DNA sequence: TGTGCCAGCAGCCATCTACAGGGGACTGGGGCCAACGTCCTGACTTTC. Amino acids: CASSHLQGTGANVLTF. The chain joins TRBV6-2 or TRBV6-3 to TRBJ2-6; 7 bases match TRBD1. V lost 6 bases to trimming and J lost 2 bases; unmatched junction nucleotides: 7. The germline V gene has CDR1 MNHEY and CDR2 SVGEGT. The CDR3 loop spans 16 amino acids.

This chain joins TRBV9 and TRBJ2-3; D assignment may be TRBD1 or TRBD2 (5 bases each). Germline lookup yields CDR1 SGDLS and CDR2 YYNGEE. This CDR3 contains 16 residues. The ends were cut back, 5 bases at V and 0 bases at J, with 16 bases in the middle. The CDR3 DNA follows: TGTGCCAGCAGTCCCTATAGGGGCGGGAGCACAGATACGCAGTATTTT. The encoded protein is CASSPYRGGSTDTQYF.

The gene calls are TRBV5-1 and TRBJ1-6; perhaps TRBD1 as D (5 bases). Germline CDR1 SGHRS, CDR2 YFSETQ. The CDR3 has 13 residues. V was cut by 0 bases and J by 12 bases, with 10 bases left in between. The CDR3 sequence: CASSLDRPKPLHF. The CDR3 region has the DNA TGCGCCAGCAGCTTGGACAGGCCCAAACCCCTCCACTTT.

In its sample, this clonotype was seen a few times. This chain uses TRBV5-4 with TRBJ1-1; D is uncertain. The V and J ends lost 0 bases and 3 bases respectively, with 6 bases between them. Germline assignment: CDR1 SGHNT and CDR2 YYREEE (reference sequence). This CDR3 has 13 residues. The CDR3 DNA sequence: TGTGCCAGCAGCTTGGAATGGGACACTGAAGCTTTCTTT. Translating it yields CASSLEWDTEAFF.

This clonotype has more than one count but fewer than ten. The V call is TRBV12-3 or TRBV12-4, the J call TRBJ1-5, with TRBD1 as a possible D gene (5 bases). V was clipped by 7 bases and J by 3 bases, with 16 bases between them. The CDR3 is 15 residues long. CDR3 sequence reads: CASTLRRDPNQPQHF. The CDR3 bases are TGTGCCAGCACCCTCAGACGGGACCCCAATCAGCCCCAGCATTTT.

The table lists this clonotype with a few counts. The chain recombines TRBV24-1 with TRBJ2-2; no clear D. CDR3 length: 14 residues. The germline CDR1 and CDR2 sequences are KGHDR and SFDVKD. V lost 3 bases to trimming and J lost 7 bases, with 11 bases between them. CDR3 sequence: CATSDHTDFGELFF. The CDR3 coding sequence is TGTGCCACCAGTGATCATACGGATTTCGGGGAGCTGTTTTTT.

The chain links TRBV12-3 or TRBV12-4 to TRBJ2-7; D remains unclear. The ends were cut back, 3 bases at V and 1 base at J, with 10 bases in the middle. This CDR3 is built from 14 residues. CDR3 coding DNA: TGTGCCAGCAGTTTCAGTACAGCTTCCTACGAGCAGTACTTC. Translated, it gives CASSFSTASYEQYF.

In this sample, this clonotype turned up many times. The rearrangement uses TRBV18 and TRBJ2-1; TRBD2 aligns across 14 bases. This CDR3 spans 18 amino acids. Germline V gives CDR1 KGHSH, CDR2 LQKENI. Unmatched junction bases numbered 3, after V lost 2 bases and J lost 0 bases. The CDR3 is CASSPRGTSGSSYNEQFF. DNA of the CDR3: TGTGCCAGCTCACCAAGGGGGACTAGCGGGAGCTCCTACAATGAGCAGTTCTTC. Filled out from reference TRBV18 and TRBJ2-1, the complete variable domain reads NAGVMQNPRHLVRRRGQEARLRCSPMKGHSHVYWYRQLPEEGLKFMVYLQKENIIDESGMPKERFSAEFPKEGPSILRIQQVVRGDSAAYFCASSPRGTSGSSYNEQFFGPGTRLTVL.

The chain joins TRBV20-1 to TRBJ2-7; no definite D call. Germline assignment: CDR1 DFQATT and CDR2 SNEGSKA (reference sequence). V lost 6 bases, J lost 2 bases, and 17 bases lay in between. CDR3 size: 14 residues. This chain's CDR3 is CSAETATPAYEQYF. The CDR3 nucleotides read TGCAGTGCCGAAACCGCTACCCCGGCCTACGAGCAGTACTTC.

There are a few counts of this clonotype. The rearrangement joins TRBV29-1 to TRBJ2-7, with D perhaps TRBD1 (6 bases). Germline V CDR1 and CDR2: SQVTM, ANQGSEA. The CDR3 extends over 14 amino acids. The germline V and J ends were trimmed by 2 bases and 6 bases, with 17 bases remaining between them. This CDR3 reads CSVERGNPVSEQYF. CDR3 nucleotides: TGCAGCGTTGAAAGGGGGAACCCGGTTAGCGAGCAGTACTTC.

The chain is built from TRBV5-1 and TRBJ2-1; TRBD1 matches 7 bases. V lost 7 bases, J lost 0 bases, and 7 bases stayed unmatched. CDR1 is SGHRS and CDR2 is YFSETQ in the germline V gene. The CDR3 length is 15 residues. The DNA of the CDR3 is TGCGCCAGCCGTTGGACAGGAAGCTCCTACAATGAGCAGTTCTTC. Its protein is CASRWTGSSYNEQFF.

This clonotype came up a few times. The chain combines TRBV5-1 with TRBJ2-1; TRBD2 matches 9 bases. Trimming took 3 bases from V and 7 from J; bases not matched to a gene: 23. From germline, CDR1 is SGHRS and CDR2 YFSETQ. The CDR3 is made up of 20 amino acids. This chain's CDR3 is CASSWSRASGKVYGSNEQFF. The CDR3 coding sequence is TGCGCCAGCAGCTGGAGCCGCGCTAGCGGGAAAGTGTATGGGTCGAATGAGCAGTTCTTC.

The J gene is TRBJ1-1, the V gene TRBV12-3 or TRBV12-4, with D possibly TRBD1 on 5 matching bases. Trimming took off 4 bases at V and 1 base at J, with 10 bases between the two ends. There are 14 residues in the CDR3. The CDR3 region has the DNA TGTGCCAGCAGTTACACGACAGCGAACACTGAAGCTTTCTTT. Protein: CASSYTTANTEAFF.

This clonotype was seen only a few times. The J gene is TRBJ1-2, the V gene TRBV11-3; no definite D call. The CDR3 is 13 residues long. Trimming cost V 4 bases and J 3 bases, with 9 bases left between them. Germline V CDR1 and CDR2: SGHNT, YENEEA. Here the CDR3 reads CASSWGTDYGYTF. The CDR3 DNA reads as TGTGCCAGCAGCTGGGGAACGGACTATGGCTACACCTTC.